This is a list of T cell receptor beta chains from one sample in a study of cytomegalovirus exposure and HLA in healthy donors. The repertoire was sequenced with immunoSEQ multiplex PCR; TCRdb's copy has only in-frame clones and lacks some. Of approximately 100,000 clones in the sample, about 75% were seen once. Material for sequencing was PBMCs. The receptors here all came from a man aged 40-55 years in good health and CMV-seronegative. CDR3s include the opening cysteine and the closing phenylalanine or tryptophan. A D gene is named only where the DNA matches it firmly. A row's size may be missing; if present it is once, few, many or a size class.

V gene: TRBV5-1; D gene: TRBD1; J gene: TRBJ2-5; clone size: -; CDR3 length: 14; CDR3 DNA: TGCGCCAGCAGCGTCCCGGACAGGGGAGAGACCCAGTACTTC; CDR3 protein: CASSVPDRGETQYF
V gene: TRBV19; D gene: -; J gene: TRBJ1-4; clone size: -; CDR3 length: 16; CDR3 DNA: TGTGCCAGTAGCCAGACGTCAGGGTCTTTAGGTGAAAAACTGTTTTTT; CDR3 protein: CASSQTSGSLGEKLFF
V gene: TRBV6-1; D gene: -; J gene: TRBJ2-5; clone size: -; CDR3 length: 14; CDR3 DNA: TGTGCCAGCAGTGTAGGGCTAGAAGCGGGGACCCAGTACTTC; CDR3 protein: CASSVGLEAGTQYF
V gene: TRBV5-1; D gene: -; J gene: TRBJ1-1; clone size: -; CDR3 length: 14; CDR3 DNA: TGCGCCAGCAGCTTGGCTACGGGTAACACTGAAGCTTTCTTT; CDR3 protein: CASSLATGNTEAFF
V gene: TRBV7-9; D gene: -; J gene: TRBJ1-6; clone size: few; CDR3 length: 13; CDR3 DNA: TGTGCCAGCAGCTTTTCGGGGGAATCACCCCTCCACTTT; CDR3 protein: CASSFSGESPLHF
V gene: TRBV6-6; D gene: TRBD1; J gene: TRBJ1-5; clone size: -; CDR3 length: 15; CDR3 DNA: TGTGCCAGCAGACCACAGGGGGCGAGCAATCAGCCCCAGCATTTT; CDR3 protein: CASRPQGASNQPQHF
V gene: TRBV6-1; D gene: -; J gene: TRBJ1-1; clone size: once; CDR3 length: 13; CDR3 DNA: TGTGCCAGCACAGGCAGGGTGAACACTGAAGCTTTCTTT; CDR3 protein: CASTGRVNTEAFF
V gene: TRBV5-8; D gene: -; J gene: TRBJ2-1; clone size: -; CDR3 length: 12; CDR3 DNA: TGTGCCAGCAGCTCCATAGTTCGAGAGCAGTTCTTC; CDR3 protein: CASSSIVREQFF
V gene: TRBV5-6; D gene: TRBD1; J gene: TRBJ2-3; clone size: -; CDR3 length: 14; CDR3 DNA: TGTGCCAGCAGCAGAAGACAGGGGGCAGATACGCAGTATTTT; CDR3 protein: CASSRRQGADTQYF
V gene: TRBV2; D gene: TRBD2; J gene: TRBJ2-1; clone size: -; CDR3 length: 19; CDR3 DNA: TGTGCCAGCAGGGGGACTAGCGCAACATCCCCCTCCTCCTACAATGAGCAGTTCTTC; CDR3 protein: CASRGTSATSPSSYNEQFF
V gene: TRBV6-5; D gene: TRBD1; J gene: TRBJ1-2; clone size: -; CDR3 length: 15; CDR3 DNA: TGTGCCAGCAGTTACGCGGGACAGGGTAACTATGGCTACACCTTC; CDR3 protein: CASSYAGQGNYGYTF
V gene: TRBV2; D gene: TRBD2; J gene: TRBJ2-2; clone size: -; CDR3 length: 17; CDR3 DNA: TGTGCCAGCACCCGCGGGGGACTAGCGGGGGTCACCGGGGAGCTGTTTTTT; CDR3 protein: CASTRGGLAGVTGELFF
V gene: TRBV7-8; D gene: -; J gene: TRBJ2-7; clone size: few; CDR3 length: 15; CDR3 DNA: TGTGCCAGCAGCTTAGCCGCAGGTACCGCCTACGAGCAGTACTTC; CDR3 protein: CASSLAAGTAYEQYF
V gene: TRBV5-6; D gene: TRBD2; J gene: TRBJ2-5; clone size: once; CDR3 length: 17; CDR3 DNA: TGTGCCAGCAGCTTGGTAGTAGCGGGGGGGCCAGGGAAGACCCAGTACTTC; CDR3 protein: CASSLVVAGGPGKTQYF
V gene: TRBV5-4; D gene: TRBD1; J gene: TRBJ1-1; clone size: -; CDR3 length: 17; CDR3 DNA: TGTGCCAGCAGTCGTGGATCGGGACAGGGGTTGAACACTGAAGCTTTCTTT; CDR3 protein: CASSRGSGQGLNTEAFF
V gene: TRBV7-6; D gene: TRBD2; J gene: TRBJ2-5; clone size: -; CDR3 length: 14; CDR3 DNA: TGTGCCAGCAGCTATCGAAGCGGGGAAGAGACCCAGTACTTC; CDR3 protein: CASSYRSGEETQYF
V gene: TRBV10-3; D gene: -; J gene: TRBJ1-2; clone size: -; CDR3 length: 12; CDR3 DNA: TGTGCCATCAGTCCTAGTGGCGTTGGCTACACCTTC; CDR3 protein: CAISPSGVGYTF
V gene: TRBV7-9; D gene: -; J gene: TRBJ2-5; clone size: -; CDR3 length: 15; CDR3 DNA: TGTGCCAGCAGCACGACCCTTAAGGGATCGGAGGCCCAGTACTTC; CDR3 protein: CASSTTLKGSEAQYF
V gene: TRBV4-1; D gene: TRBD1; J gene: TRBJ2-5; clone size: -; CDR3 length: 16; CDR3 DNA: TGCGCCAGCAGCCAGGACAGGGTACAGCTCGGAGAGACCCAGTACTTC; CDR3 protein: CASSQDRVQLGETQYF
V gene: TRBV29-1; D gene: TRBD1; J gene: TRBJ2-4; clone size: -; CDR3 length: 17; CDR3 DNA: TGCAGCGTTGAAGCCTGGACAGGGGGCGCAGCCAAAAACATTCAGTACTTC; CDR3 protein: CSVEAWTGGAAKNIQYF
V gene: TRBV7-2; D gene: TRBD1; J gene: TRBJ1-4; clone size: once; CDR3 length: 14; CDR3 DNA: TGTGCCAGCAGCTTAAAGGGACAGGGCGAAAAACTGTTTTTT; CDR3 protein: CASSLKGQGEKLFF
V gene: TRBV12-5; D gene: TRBD1; J gene: TRBJ1-4; clone size: -; CDR3 length: 14; CDR3 DNA: TGTGCTAGTGGTCCCGCGGGACAGAATGAAAAACTGTTTTTT; CDR3 protein: CASGPAGQNEKLFF
V gene: TRBV29-1; D gene: -; J gene: TRBJ1-2; clone size: -; CDR3 length: 12; CDR3 DNA: TGCAGCGTTGAGGCAGGTCCCTATGGCTACACCTTC; CDR3 protein: CSVEAGPYGYTF
V gene: TRBV18; D gene: -; J gene: TRBJ1-5; clone size: -; CDR3 length: 14; CDR3 DNA: TGTGCCAGCTCACCAGGGGGCTCCAATCAGCCCCAGCATTTT; CDR3 protein: CASSPGGSNQPQHF
V gene: TRBV7-2; D gene: TRBD2; J gene: TRBJ2-1; clone size: -; CDR3 length: 16; CDR3 DNA: TGTGCCAGCACGCCTACGGGGCTAGCGGGGGACGGTGAGCAGTTCTTC; CDR3 protein: CASTPTGLAGDGEQFF
V gene: TRBV5-4; D gene: TRBD2; J gene: TRBJ2-2; clone size: -; CDR3 length: 14; CDR3 DNA: TGTGCCAGCGGGACGGGGGGGCGGACCGGGGAGCTGTTTTTT; CDR3 protein: CASGTGGRTGELFF
V gene: TRBV11-2; D gene: TRBD2; J gene: TRBJ2-1; clone size: few; CDR3 length: 16; CDR3 DNA: TGTGCCAGCAGCCCCACTCGACTAGCGGGGGCTAATGAGCAGTTCTTC; CDR3 protein: CASSPTRLAGANEQFF
V gene: TRBV4-2; D gene: -; J gene: TRBJ2-7; clone size: -; CDR3 length: 15; CDR3 DNA: TGTGCCAGCAGCAAAGGGGCCCCTGGCTCACTCGAGCAGTACTTC; CDR3 protein: CASSKGAPGSLEQYF
V gene: TRBV2; D gene: -; J gene: TRBJ1-1; clone size: -; CDR3 length: 15; CDR3 DNA: TGTGCCAGCGCAGTGGGGAAAGGGGCAGACACTGAAGCTTTCTTT; CDR3 protein: CASAVGKGADTEAFF
V gene: TRBV5-1; D gene: -; J gene: TRBJ2-7; clone size: -; CDR3 length: 15; CDR3 DNA: TGCGCCAGCAGCTTGGGTTACGGGAATGGCTACGAGCAGTACTTC; CDR3 protein: CASSLGYGNGYEQYF
V gene: TRBV5-6; D gene: TRBD1; J gene: TRBJ2-3; clone size: once; CDR3 length: 13; CDR3 DNA: TGTGCTGCTGGGGGTTACTCGGGACAGGCCCAGTATTTT; CDR3 protein: CAAGGYSGQAQYF
V gene: TRBV4-2; D gene: TRBD1; J gene: TRBJ1-5; clone size: -; CDR3 length: 16; CDR3 DNA: TGTGCCAGCAGCCAAGATTGGGACAGAAGCAATCAGCCCCAGCATTTT; CDR3 protein: CASSQDWDRSNQPQHF
V gene: TRBV5-1; D gene: -; J gene: TRBJ2-6; clone size: -; CDR3 length: 20; CDR3 DNA: TGCGCCAGCAGCCAAACCACTCTGTCCTATTCCTACTCTGGGGCCAACGTCCTGACTTTC; CDR3 protein: CASSQTTLSYSYSGANVLTF
V gene: TRBV6-1; D gene: -; J gene: TRBJ2-4; clone size: -; CDR3 length: 16; CDR3 DNA: TGTGCCAGCAGTGAATTTTGGCGGCTAGCCAAAAACATTCAGTACTTC; CDR3 protein: CASSEFWRLAKNIQYF
V gene: TRBV7-2; D gene: TRBD1; J gene: TRBJ1-5; clone size: -; CDR3 length: 15; CDR3 DNA: TGTGCCAGCAGCCCCAGACAGGGTAGCAATCAGCCCCAGCATTTT; CDR3 protein: CASSPRQGSNQPQHF
V gene: TRBV7-9; D gene: TRBD1; J gene: TRBJ1-4; clone size: -; CDR3 length: 15; CDR3 DNA: TGTTCCAGCAGCCGAGACAGGGGGCAGAATGAAAAACTGTTTTTT; CDR3 protein: CSSSRDRGQNEKLFF
V gene: TRBV29-1; D gene: TRBD2; J gene: TRBJ2-1; clone size: -; CDR3 length: 14; CDR3 DNA: TGCAGCGTTGTCTTACTAGCGGGGTACAATGAGCAGTTCTTC; CDR3 protein: CSVVLLAGYNEQFF
V gene: TRBV6-6; D gene: TRBD1; J gene: TRBJ1-6; clone size: few; CDR3 length: 13; CDR3 DNA: TGTGCCAGCAGAGGGACAGGGAATTCACCCCTCCACTTT; CDR3 protein: CASRGTGNSPLHF
V gene: TRBV29-1; D gene: -; J gene: TRBJ1-2; clone size: -; CDR3 length: 15; CDR3 DNA: TGCAGCGTCATATGGCAGGCAGAGTTGCTTAGGGGCTACACCTTC; CDR3 protein: CSVIWQAELLRGYTF
V gene: TRBV5-6; D gene: -; J gene: TRBJ2-7; clone size: -; CDR3 length: 15; CDR3 DNA: TGTGCCAGCAGCAGCACCGGCCCGAGGATGGGCGAGCAGTACTTC; CDR3 protein: CASSSTGPRMGEQYF
V gene: TRBV19; D gene: -; J gene: TRBJ1-1; clone size: few; CDR3 length: 16; CDR3 DNA: TGTGCCAGTAGTATAGACCTCAGGCGAATGAACACTGAAGCTTTCTTT; CDR3 protein: CASSIDLRRMNTEAFF
V gene: TRBV9; D gene: TRBD2; J gene: TRBJ2-3; clone size: -; CDR3 length: 16; CDR3 DNA: TGTGCCAGCAGCGTCGGCGGGGGGGCGACCACAGATACGCAGTATTTT; CDR3 protein: CASSVGGGATTDTQYF
V gene: TRBV6-5; D gene: TRBD1; J gene: TRBJ1-2; clone size: -; CDR3 length: 14; CDR3 DNA: TGTGCCAGCAGTTACTCGAGGGGGACAGGGGGCTACACCTTC; CDR3 protein: CASSYSRGTGGYTF
V gene: TRBV10-2; D gene: -; J gene: TRBJ2-1; clone size: -; CDR3 length: 14; CDR3 DNA: TGCGCCAGCTCGCCAGGGGACGAATACAATGAGCAGTTCTTC; CDR3 protein: CASSPGDEYNEQFF
V gene: TRBV15; D gene: TRBD2; J gene: TRBJ2-1; clone size: -; CDR3 length: 17; CDR3 DNA: TGTGCCACCAGCAGAGTAGGGGGACTAGCCGGGTATGGCGAGCAGTTCTTC; CDR3 protein: CATSRVGGLAGYGEQFF